This T cell receptor (beta chain) appears in the sequencing data of a study of blood T cell repertoires in COVID-19. At the level of the study: PBMCs, B-cell-depleted T cells, or T cells provided the cDNA or gDNA that made up the material.

Germline V gene lookup returns CDR1 MNHEY and CDR2 SVGAGI. CDR3 length: 14 amino acids. Trimming removed 5 bases from V and 5 bases from J, with 15 bases in between. How the authors handled the data: Researchers report that nucleated cell counts were estimated from reference gene primer amplification. Profiling relied on immunoSEQ multiplex PCR, and the TCRdb table lists in-frame clones only, not all of them. That table is the source of V, J and clone size, and D and trimming were worked out from the DNA. Of some 260,000 clones listed, over 80% were seen once; the top ten hold 10%. Sequencing used peripheral blood. The TCR comes from a woman aged 70 to 79 with COVID-19, enrolled during active disease. The genes are TRBV6-5 and TRBJ2-5, with TRBD1 as a possible D gene (6 bases). The CDR3 sequence is CASSQQGPRETQYF. The CDR3 nucleotides are TGTGCCAGCAGTCAGCAGGGGCCCCGGGAGACCCAGTACTTC.